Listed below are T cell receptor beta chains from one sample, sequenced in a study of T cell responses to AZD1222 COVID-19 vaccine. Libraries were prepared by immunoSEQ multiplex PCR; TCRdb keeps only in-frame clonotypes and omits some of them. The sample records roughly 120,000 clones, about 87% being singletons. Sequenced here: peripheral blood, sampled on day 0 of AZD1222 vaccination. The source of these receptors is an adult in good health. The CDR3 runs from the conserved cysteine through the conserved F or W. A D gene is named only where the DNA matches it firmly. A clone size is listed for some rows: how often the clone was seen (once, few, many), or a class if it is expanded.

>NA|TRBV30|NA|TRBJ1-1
TGTGCCTGGAGTAGACATGGGTCGGCTGAAGCTTTCTTT
CAWSRHGSAEAFF
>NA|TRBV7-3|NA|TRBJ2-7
TGTGCCAGCAGCCCCGGGGGCAGCTCCTACGAGCAGTACTTC
CASSPGGSSYEQYF
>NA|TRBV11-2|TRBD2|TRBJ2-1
TGTGCCAGCAGCTTAGGGGCAAGCGGGAGGGCCCTCTATGAGCAGTTCTTC
CASSLGASGRALYEQFF
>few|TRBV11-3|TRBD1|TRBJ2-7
TGTGCCAGCAGCTTAGCGCGGACAGGGGAGCAGTACTTC
CASSLARTGEQYF
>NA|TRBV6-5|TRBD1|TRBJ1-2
TGTGCCAGCAGTTACTCGGGCCAGGGGGGCTTCTATGGCTACACCTTC
CASSYSGQGGFYGYTF
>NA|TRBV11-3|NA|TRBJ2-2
TGTGCCAGCAGCGCTATACATGGAGGAGCAACCGGGGAGCTGTTTTTT
CASSAIHGGATGELFF
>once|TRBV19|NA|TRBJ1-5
TGTGCCAGCGGGACGAGGCAGCCCCAGCATTTT
CASGTRQPQHF
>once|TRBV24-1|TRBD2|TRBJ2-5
TGTGCCACCAGCCTTTCAGCGGGAGGGGTGTATCAGTTGGAGACCCAGTACTTC
CATSLSAGGVYQLETQYF
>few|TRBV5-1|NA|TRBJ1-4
TGCGCCAGCAGCTTCGACGACAGTGGTAATGAAAAACTGTTTTTT
CASSFDDSGNEKLFF
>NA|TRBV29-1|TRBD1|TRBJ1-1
TGCAGCGGCAACAGGGGGGTCGTCACTGAAGCTTTCTTT
CSGNRGVVTEAFF
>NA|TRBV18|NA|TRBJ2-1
TGTGCCAGCTTCCAGGGAGTCTGGGATGAGCAGTTCTTC
CASFQGVWDEQFF
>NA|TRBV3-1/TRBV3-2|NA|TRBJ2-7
TGTGCCAGCACGACCCCGGACTTAACCTACGAGCAGTACTTC
CASTTPDLTYEQYF
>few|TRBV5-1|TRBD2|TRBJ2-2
TGCGCCAGCAGCCTGTATTTGGGCCGGGGGGGCGCGAACACCGGGGAGCTGTTTTTT
CASSLYLGRGGANTGELFF
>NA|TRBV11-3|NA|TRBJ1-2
TGTGCCAGCGCAGGGGAGGAGAACTATGGCTACACCTTC
CASAGEENYGYTF
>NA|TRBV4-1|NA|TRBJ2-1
TGCGCCAGCAGCCAAGCTAGCTTTAGGTCCTACAATGAGCAGTTCTTC
CASSQASFRSYNEQFF
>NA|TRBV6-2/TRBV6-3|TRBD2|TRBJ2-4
TGTGCCAGCAGTCGCCCGGGTGGTGGCGGGAGGGCAGCCAAAAACATTCAGTACTTC
CASSRPGGGGRAAKNIQYF
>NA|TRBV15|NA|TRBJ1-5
TGTGCCACCAGCAGAGAAAGGGCAGGGTGGAGCAATCAGCCCCAGCATTTT
CATSRERAGWSNQPQHF
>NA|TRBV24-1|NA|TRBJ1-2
TGTGCCACCAGTGATTCGATGGGACGTGGCTACACCTTC
CATSDSMGRGYTF
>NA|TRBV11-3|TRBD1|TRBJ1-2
TGTGCCAGCAGCTTAGAGTTCGGACAGGGGGCGCAGAATGGCTACACCTTC
CASSLEFGQGAQNGYTF
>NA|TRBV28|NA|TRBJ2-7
TGTGCCAGCCTATCTACCGGGACACCCGCCTACGAGCAGTACTTC
CASLSTGTPAYEQYF
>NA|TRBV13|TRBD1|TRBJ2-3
TGTGCCAGCAGCTTGACAGGGGCTGGCACAGATACGCAGTATTTT
CASSLTGAGTDTQYF
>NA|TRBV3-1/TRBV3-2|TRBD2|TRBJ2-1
TGTGCCAGCAGCCAAGCTTGCGGGAGGGGGGTGATGAATGAGCAGTTCTTC
CASSQACGRGVMNEQFF
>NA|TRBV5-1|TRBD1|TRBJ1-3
TGCGCCAGCGGGTTGGGGACAGGGGCCCCTGGAAACACCATATATTTT
CASGLGTGAPGNTIYF
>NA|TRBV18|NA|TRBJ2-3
TGTGCCAGCTCACCACCGGTAAGCACAGATACGCAGTATTTT
CASSPPVSTDTQYF
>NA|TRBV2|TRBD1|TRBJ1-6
TGTGCCAGCAGCGTAACAGGGGGTAATTCACCCCTCCACTTT
CASSVTGGNSPLHF
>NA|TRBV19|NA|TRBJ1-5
TGTGCCAGTAGTCTGGGGGCCAGCAATCAGCCCCAGCATTTT
CASSLGASNQPQHF
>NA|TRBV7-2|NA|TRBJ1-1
TGTGCCAGCAGTCGAAGGGGGTGGAGGGAGGAGGCTTTCTTT
CASSRRGWREEAFF
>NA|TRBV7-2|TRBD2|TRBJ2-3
TGTGCCAGCAGCCCTCCGCGGGGGAGCGGGGGGGCGAATACGCAGTATTTT
CASSPPRGSGGANTQYF
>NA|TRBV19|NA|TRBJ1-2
TGTGCCAGTAGTCTCGACGGCGGACCTAACTATGGCTACACCTTC
CASSLDGGPNYGYTF
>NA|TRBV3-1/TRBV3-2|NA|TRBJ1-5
TGTGCCAGCAGCCTCAGGGTGCAGCCCCAGCATTTT
CASSLRVQPQHF
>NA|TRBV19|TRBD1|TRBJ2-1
TGTGCCAGTAATAAACAGGGGACGACCTACAATGAGCAGTTCTTC
CASNKQGTTYNEQFF
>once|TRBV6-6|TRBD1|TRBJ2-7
TGTGCCAGCAGTTCAACAGGGGGGGAGCAGTACTTC
CASSSTGGEQYF
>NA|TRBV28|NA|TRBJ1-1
TGTGCCAGCGGGACGGCCGCGAACACTGAAGCTTTCTTT
CASGTAANTEAFF
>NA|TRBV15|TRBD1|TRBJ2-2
TGTGCCACCAGCAGGTCAGGGGGCCCCGGGAGCACCGGGGAGCTGTTTTTT
CATSRSGGPGSTGELFF
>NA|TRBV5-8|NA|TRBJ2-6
TGTGCCAGCAGATTTCAGGGATCCGGGGCCAACGTCCTGACTTTC
CASRFQGSGANVLTF
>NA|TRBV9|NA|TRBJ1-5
TGTGCCAGCAGCTCTTCAGGGGGCAATCAGCCCCAGCATTTT
CASSSSGGNQPQHF